One and the same sample provided the 26 T cell receptor beta chains below, sequenced in a study of blood T cell repertoires in COVID-19. The assay was immunoSEQ multiplex PCR, and TCRdb's table has in-frame clones only and misses some. The repertoire consists of more than 200,000 clones, with approximately 84% occurring once and the leading ten covering around a tenth. Sequenced sample: peripheral blood. Every receptor here comes from a man between 45 and 60 years old with COVID-19, enrolled during active disease.

This clone turned up a few times. CDR3 DNA sequence: TGTGCCAGCAGCAGAGGGAATTCACCCCTCCACTTT. It yields the protein CASSRGNSPLHF. The V and J genes are TRBV9 and TRBJ1-6; unclear D gene. Looked up from germline, CDR1 is SGDLS and CDR2 is YYNGEE. V lost 4 bases and J 7 bases, leaving 6 bases between the germline ends. CDR3 size: 12 residues. The variable domain in full, with the rest retrieved from reference TRBV9 and TRBJ1-6, is DSGVTQTPKHLITATGQRVTLRCSPRSGDLSVYWYQQSLDQGLQFLIQYYNGEERAKGNILERFSAQQFPDLHSELNLSSLELGDSALYFCASSRGNSPLHFGNGTRLTVT.

J is TRBJ2-5 and V is TRBV5-1; D unclear. The CDR3 has 10 amino acids. The germline V and J ends were trimmed by 5 bases and 5 bases, with 4 bases remaining between them. Germline CDR1 reads SGHRS; CDR2 reads YFSETQ. CDR3 in amino acids: CASREETQYF. In DNA, the CDR3 is TGCGCCAGCAGAGAGGAGACCCAGTACTTC.

The chain recombines TRBV30 with TRBJ1-5; D gene uncertain. The CDR3 covers 16 residues. Germline values: CDR1 GTSNPN, CDR2 SVGIG (reference sequence). Trimming took off 1 base at V and 3 bases at J, with 16 bases between the two ends. The CDR3 nucleotides read TGTGCCTGGAGTGCCCCGTTGGGCACCTACAATCAGCCCCAGCATTTT. Translating gives CAWSAPLGTYNQPQHF.

The rearrangement joins TRBV7-3 to TRBJ2-1; 8 nucleotides line up with TRBD1. The CDR3 covers 16 residues. Trimming removed 1 base from V and 3 bases from J; junction bases left unmatched: 5. The germline gives CDR1 SGHTA, CDR2 FQGTGA. CDR3 coding DNA: TGTGCCAGCAGCTTAAGTGGGACAGGAGGCTACAATGAGCAGTTCTTC. Amino acids: CASSLSGTGGYNEQFF.

This rearrangement joins TRBV24-1 to TRBJ2-3; 11 bases line up with TRBD2. Germline lookup yields CDR1 KGHDR and CDR2 SFDVKD. The ends lost 7 bases at V and 2 bases at J; junction bases unmatched: 4. The length of the CDR3 is 15 residues. The CDR3 DNA reads as TGTGCCACCAGGGATAGCGGGGGGGCCACAGATACGCAGTATTTT. It codes for CATRDSGGATDTQYF.

The chain combines TRBV2 with TRBJ1-1, with 8 positions matching TRBD1. Losses at the gene ends were 10 bases for V and 3 bases for J; bases not matched to a gene: 7. The CDR3 consists of 13 residues. CDR1 and CDR2 (germline): SNHLY, FYNNEI. In DNA, the CDR3 is TGTGCCACCCTACTACAGGGGGACACTGAAGCTTTCTTT. Translation gives CATLLQGDTEAFF.

This rearrangement joins TRBV6-5 to TRBJ2-5, with TRBD1 as a possible D gene (5 bases). V was clipped by 7 bases and J by 4 bases, with 10 bases between them. Germline CDR1 reads MNHEY; CDR2 reads SVGAGI. The CDR3 has 12 residues. The CDR3 DNA reads TGTGCCAGCAAGGGGCAGAGAGAGACCCAGTACTTC. It encodes CASKGQRETQYF.

This sequence joins TRBV3-1 (or the pseudogene TRBV3-2) and TRBJ2-7; D unclear. Germline V lookup: CDR1 LGHDT, CDR2 YNNKEL (reference sequence). The CDR3 is made up of 13 amino acids. V lost 1 base and J 0 bases, leaving 4 bases between the germline ends. DNA of the CDR3: TGTGCCAGCAGCCAAGCAGGCTCCTACGAGCAGTACTTC. Translated, it gives CASSQAGSYEQYF.

The V gene is TRBV6-6, the J gene TRBJ1-2; unclear D gene. With 3 bases removed from V and 2 bases from J, the gap between germline ends came to 13 bases. The germline V gene has CDR1 MNHNY and CDR2 SVGAGI (reference sequence). The CDR3 length is 15 residues. CDR3 nucleotide sequence: TGTGCCAGCAGTTATACCTCTAAGTTAAACTATGGCTACACCTTC. This translates into CASSYTSKLNYGYTF.

J is TRBJ2-2 and V is TRBV24-1, with TRBD1 matching 7 bases. After removal of 3 bases from V and 8 bases from J, the junction contained 2 bases not matched to a gene. The CDR3 has 13 residues. Germline CDR1 KGHDR, CDR2 SFDVKD. CDR3: CATSDEGAGELFF. DNA of the CDR3: TGTGCCACCAGTGATGAGGGGGCTGGGGAGCTGTTTTTT.

The chain uses TRBV7-8 and TRBJ2-7, with 10 bases identical to TRBD1. The V gene's germline CDR1 is SGHVS and CDR2 FQNEAQ. This CDR3 comprises 14 residues. J gave up 3 bases and V 7 bases, and 6 bases lay outside the gene matches. CDR3 sequence (DNA): TGTGCCAGCAAACCGGGACAGGGGCGCTACGAGCAGTACTTC. Amino acids: CASKPGQGRYEQYF.

A note on this clone: At one end, the junction sequence differs from germline, possibly due to a read error. The chain couples TRBV7-9 to TRBJ2-3; 7 bases are shared with TRBD2. Germline CDR1 reads SEHNR; CDR2 reads FQNEAQ (reference sequence). This CDR3 has 11 residues. The CDR3 DNA is TGCGTAGCGGGTAGCACAGATACGCAGTATTTT. Residues: CVAGSTDTQYF.

This chain joins TRBV4-1 and TRBJ1-6, with D possibly TRBD1 on 5 matching bases. The V end was cut by 1 base, the J end by 0 bases, with 7 bases between. This CDR3 has 16 residues. From germline, CDR1 is MGHRA and CDR2 YSYEKL. The CDR3 loop reads CASSQAQGSYNSPLHF. The CDR3 DNA is TGCGCCAGCAGCCAAGCCCAGGGCTCCTATAATTCACCCCTCCACTTT.

The chain uses TRBV27 and TRBJ2-1; the match to TRBD2 covers 7 bases. CDR3 size: 15 residues. The V segment lost 6 bases and the J segment 1 base; nucleotides outside the gene matches: 6. Germline CDR1 and CDR2: MNHEY and SMNVEV (reference sequence). Here the CDR3 reads CASSYGTISYNEQFF. CDR3 DNA sequence: TGTGCCAGCAGCTACGGGACTATTTCCTACAATGAGCAGTTCTTC.

This clone was counted ten times or more. The chain joins TRBV19 to TRBJ2-7, with TRBD2 matching over 8 bases. The germline gives CDR1 LNHDA, CDR2 SQIVND (reference sequence). V trimming: 5 bases; J trimming: 3 bases; junction bases outside the gene matches: 6. This CDR3 region has 14 residues. CDR3 nucleotide sequence: TGTGCCAGTAGTCTCACCGGGACTAGCTACGAGCAGTACTTC. Amino acids: CASSLTGTSYEQYF.

This clone appeared once. This chain uses TRBV5-1 with TRBJ1-1; maybe TRBD1 (6 bases). The CDR3 is made up of 16 amino acids. V lost 0 bases and J lost 2, with 14 bases in between. Germline V gene sequence: CDR1 SGHRS, CDR2 YFSETQ. CDR3 sequence (DNA): TGCGCCAGCAGCTTGGCCGGGGGGCGCGGAAACACTGAAGCTTTCTTT. This encodes CASSLAGGRGNTEAFF. The full variable domain, completed using reference TRBV5-1 and TRBJ1-1, is KAGVTQTPRYLIKTRGQQVTLSCSPISGHRSVSWYQQTPGQGLQFLFEYFSETQRNKGNFPGRFSGRQFSNSRSEMNVSTLELGDSALYLCASSLAGGRGNTEAFFGQGTRLTVV.

This clone was detected only once. V and J are TRBV13 and TRBJ1-2; D gene uncertain. The V gene lost 2 bases and the J gene lost 4 bases, with 8 bases spanning the gap. Germline V gene data show CDR1 as PRHDT and CDR2 as FYEKMQ (reference sequence). The CDR3 length is 13 residues. The CDR3 DNA reads TGTGCCAGCAGCTTACCGGGTAGCTATGGCTACACCTTC. Amino acids: CASSLPGSYGYTF.

This clone was observed a handful of times. The chain carries TRBV7-2 and TRBJ1-2, with D perhaps matching TRBD1 (6 bases). V was pared by 4 bases and J by 4 bases, with 19 bases between. CDR1 and CDR2 from the germline V gene are SGHTA and FQGNSA. The CDR3 consists of 16 residues. CDR3 DNA: TGTGCCAGCAGCTCCCAACAGGGCGGACGACTCTATGGCTACACCTTC. Its protein product is CASSSQQGGRLYGYTF.

This chain uses TRBV9 with TRBJ2-7, with D uncertain. The CDR3 consists of 14 residues. Trimming pared 4 bases from V and 0 bases from J, leaving 11 bases between. Germline assignment: CDR1 SGDLS and CDR2 YYNGEE. The CDR3 spells CASSSQTDSYEQYF. The CDR3 region has the DNA TGTGCCAGCAGCTCACAGACGGACTCCTACGAGCAGTACTTC. Full variable domain (rest looked up from reference TRBV9 and TRBJ2-7): DSGVTQTPKHLITATGQRVTLRCSPRSGDLSVYWYQQSLDQGLQFLIQYYNGEERAKGNILERFSAQQFPDLHSELNLSSLELGDSALYFCASSSQTDSYEQYFGPGTRLTVT.

The chain employs TRBV6-4 and TRBJ1-2, with 10 positions matching TRBD1. The CDR3 has 13 residues. V shed 5 bases, J shed 6 bases, and the junction held 3 bases outside the gene matches. CDR1 and CDR2 from the germline V gene are MRHNA and SNTAGT. For the CDR3, the DNA is TGTGCCAGCAGTCGGGACAGGGGAGATGGCTACACCTTC. Translating it yields CASSRDRGDGYTF.

The CDR3: CASSQTGTSGADTQYF. DNA for the CDR3: TGCGCCAGCAGCCAAACCGGGACTAGCGGGGCAGATACGCAGTATTTT. The chain couples TRBV4-3 to TRBJ2-3; 13 nucleotides line up with TRBD2. Per germline, CDR1 LGHNA and CDR2 YSLEER. The CDR3 contains 16 residues. V was pared by 2 bases and J by 4 bases, with 3 bases of the junction left unmatched.

The rearrangement uses TRBV7-3 and TRBJ1-2; TRBD1 agrees at 8 bases. In germline, CDR1 is SGHTA, CDR2 FQGTGA. CDR3 length: 13 amino acids. With 5 bases clipped from V and 3 bases from J, the junction kept 2 bases outside the gene matches. CDR3 in DNA: TGTGCCAGCAGCCCGGACAGGGACTATGGCTACACCTTC. This sequence encodes CASSPDRDYGYTF.

This clone showed up just once. This chain links TRBV18 with TRBJ1-2, with TRBD1 matching over 8 bases. This CDR3 comprises 14 residues. Germline CDR1 reads KGHSH; CDR2 reads LQKENI. The ends lost 6 bases at V and 1 base at J; junction bases unmatched: 4. The CDR3 region is CASSPGQDNYGYTF. The DNA of the CDR3 is TGTGCCAGCTCTCCGGGACAGGATAACTATGGCTACACCTTC.

V gene TRBV6-5 combines with J gene TRBJ1-2; TRBD1 agrees at 8 bases. From germline, CDR1 is MNHEY and CDR2 SVGAGI. The CDR3 loop spans 12 amino acids. V was pared by 4 bases and J by 7 bases, with 2 bases of the junction left unmatched. The CDR3 loop reads CASSSTGVGYTF. DNA of the CDR3: TGTGCCAGCAGTTCGACAGGGGTTGGCTACACCTTC.

A note on this clone: Sequence at one end of the junction differs from germline and may be a read error. The chain combines TRBV7-7 with TRBJ2-1, with 10 bases aligning to TRBD2. Germline values: CDR1 SSHAT, CDR2 FNYEAQ (reference sequence). This CDR3 is 15 amino acids long. CDR3 loop: CASSSSSGSGDEQFF. CDR3 bases: TGTGCTAGCAGCTCATCTAGCGGGAGCGGCGATGAGCAGTTCTTC.

The rearrangement links TRBV2 to TRBJ2-7, with 8 bases that match TRBD2. The germline CDR1 and CDR2 sequences are SNHLY and FYNNEI. J was trimmed by 4 bases and V by 5 bases; bases with no gene match: 10. The length of the CDR3 is 15 residues. The DNA for the CDR3 is TGTGCCAGCAGTCTAGGGGTAGCGGGAATTTACGAGCAGTACTTC. Encoded protein: CASSLGVAGIYEQYF.